Listed here are 20 T cell receptor beta chains from one sample, sequenced in a study of type 1 regulatory T cells. The study's findings and limits: Compared with non-Tr1 cells, Tr1 cells showed a narrower TCR repertoire.

Antigen specificity for these receptors is unknown. TCRdb used MiXCR to reprocess the reads, holding one entry per CDR3 protein. The sample includes around 64,000 distinct CDR3 sequences, about 20% of them seen just once. The sequenced sample consisted of cultured type 1 regulatory T (Tr1) cells, either the whole culture or a sorted fraction (not recorded which). The source of these receptors is a human donor in good health.

Comment on this clonotype: A read error is likely, as this CDR3 ends without the conserved phenylalanine or tryptophan. The chain employs TRBV18 and TRBJ2-1; 11 bases are a match to TRBD1. The junction had 13 bases not matched to a gene; V was cut back by 8 bases and J by 1 base. Germline CDR1 and CDR2: KGHSH and LQKENI. The CDR3 length is 18 residues. Written as DNA, the CDR3 is TGTGCCAGCCGAACCGGGACAGGGGGATCTTCTTCCTACAATGAGCAGTTCTCC. This translates into CASRTGTGGSSSYNEQFS.

The chain couples TRBV18 to TRBJ2-5; no clear D. Germline V gene sequence: CDR1 KGHSH, CDR2 LQKENI. The CDR3 is 13 residues long. Deletions cut 2 bases from V and 2 bases from J, with 6 bases between. This CDR3 is CASSPGVQETQYF. The CDR3 nucleotides are TGTGCCAGCTCACCAGGGGTTCAAGAGACCCAGTACTTC. The variable domain in full, completed from reference TRBV18 and TRBJ2-5, reads NAGVMQNPRHLVRRRGQEARLRCSPMKGHSHVYWYRQLPEEGLKFMVYLQKENIIDESGMPKERFSAEFPKEGPSILRIQQVVRGDSAAYFCASSPGVQETQYFGPGTRLLVL.

This clonotype was observed a handful of times. The rearrangement uses TRBV12-3 or TRBV12-4 and TRBJ2-2; TRBD2 is a possible D gene (6 bases). The V and J ends lost 7 bases and 6 bases respectively, with 18 bases between them. This CDR3 is built from 15 residues. This chain's CDR3 is CASTISGSVSGELFF. CDR3 nucleotide sequence: TGTGCCAGCACCATCTCCGGGAGTGTCTCCGGGGAGCTGTTTTTT.

This clonotype was seen ten or more times. The chain combines TRBV5-1 with TRBJ2-3; tentatively, D is TRBD2 (5 bases). The CDR3 runs 13 residues. Trimming shortened V by 4 bases and J by 3 bases, and 9 bases separated the two germline ends. Germline assignment: CDR1 SGHRS and CDR2 YFSETQ. The CDR3, as DNA: TGCGCCAGCAGCCGGGGTTCGACAGATACGCAGTATTTT. Its protein product is CASSRGSTDTQYF.

This chain links TRBV12-3 or TRBV12-4 with TRBJ2-5; tentative D call: TRBD2 (8 bases). Trimming took off 5 bases at V and 6 bases at J, with 31 bases between the two ends. The CDR3 contains 19 residues. For the CDR3, the DNA is TGTGCCAGCAGTCCCACAGGGGAGGCCTGGCGGGAGGACGGAAAGACCCAGTACTTC. Translating it yields CASSPTGEAWREDGKTQYF.

As for this clonotype: One end of the junction fails to match germline, which may point to a read error. The chain recombines TRBV7-7 with TRBJ2-3, with TRBD2 as a possible D gene (5 bases). Germline loops: CDR1 SSHAT, CDR2 FNYEAQ (reference sequence). The CDR3 is made up of 14 amino acids. CDR3 nucleotides: TGTGCTAGCAGCTTACGACTAAGCACAGATACGCAGTATTTT. This sequence encodes CASSLRLSTDTQYF.

This clonotype occurred a few times. The V and J genes are TRBV27 and TRBJ1-2; D is unclear. Germline V gene lookup returns CDR1 MNHEY and CDR2 SMNVEV (reference sequence). This CDR3 has 13 residues. V lost 4 bases and J 4 bases, leaving 10 bases between the germline ends. The DNA of the CDR3 is TGTGCCAGCAGTTGGGGAATGGGCTATGGCTACACCTTC. Translating gives CASSWGMGYGYTF.

CDR3 protein: CASTMNTEAFF. CDR3 in DNA: TGTGCCAGCACAATGAACACTGAAGCTTTCTTT. J is TRBJ1-1 and V is TRBV6-6; D gene unclear. The V and J ends lost 7 bases and 0 bases respectively, with 3 bases between them. The CDR3 extends over 11 amino acids. Per germline, CDR1 MNHNY and CDR2 SVGAGI (reference sequence).

This clonotype appeared a few times. The CDR3 spells CASSVELASGDDEQYF. For the CDR3, the DNA is TGTGCCAGCAGCGTAGAGCTGGCTAGCGGTGACGACGAGCAGTACTTC. The chain employs TRBV9 and TRBJ2-7; 7 bases match TRBD2. Germline CDR1 is SGDLS and CDR2 is YYNGEE. With 0 bases clipped from V and 5 bases from J, the junction kept 11 bases outside the gene matches. CDR3 length equals 16 residues.

Only a few counts were recorded for this clonotype. This sequence joins TRBV4-3 and TRBJ1-1; no firm D call. V gave up 1 base and J gave up 1 base, with 7 bases separating them. Germline V gene lookup returns CDR1 LGHNA and CDR2 YSLEER. The CDR3 length is 14 residues. CDR3 coding DNA: TGCGCCAGCAGCCAAGGACTTTCGAACACTGAAGCTTTCTTT. Encoded protein: CASSQGLSNTEAFF.

This rearrangement joins TRBV5-5 to TRBJ2-1; TRBD1 aligns across 9 bases. CDR3 length: 15 amino acids. Germline assignment: CDR1 SGHKS and CDR2 YYEKEE (reference sequence). Trimming cost V 8 bases and J 4 bases; bases outside gene matches: 10. In nucleotides, the CDR3 is TGTGCCAGTACCCCGGGACAGGGCTCTTACAATGAGCAGTTCTTC. Amino acid sequence: CASTPGQGSYNEQFF.

In this sample, this clonotype turned up many times. The chain couples TRBV5-1 to TRBJ2-2, with 7 bases lining up with TRBD1. CDR1 is SGHRS, CDR2 YFSETQ, per germline. Trimming took 1 base from V and 9 from J; bases not matched to a gene: 15. This CDR3 has 17 amino acids. This chain's CDR3 is CASSLSFGDSRARELFF. For the CDR3, the DNA is TGCGCCAGCAGCTTGAGTTTTGGGGACAGCAGGGCTCGGGAGCTGTTTTTT.

This clonotype turned up a few times. V and J are TRBV5-1 and TRBJ2-7; 10 positions match TRBD1. CDR3 length: 13 amino acids. The V and J ends lost 5 bases and 6 bases, in that order; junction bases with no gene match: 5. CDR1 and CDR2 from the germline V gene are SGHRS and YFSETQ. The CDR3 DNA reads TGCGCCAGCAGTCCGCGGACAGGGGGCGAGCAGTACTTC. Translation: CASSPRTGGEQYF.

This clonotype was recorded once. The CDR3 spells CASCEGVGYEQYF. The CDR3 DNA reads as TGTGCCAGCTGTGAGGGAGTGGGCTACGAGCAGTACTTC. This chain links TRBV18 with TRBJ2-7, with D perhaps TRBD2 (5 bases). Per germline, CDR1 KGHSH and CDR2 LQKENI. CDR3 length: 13 amino acids. V was trimmed by 7 bases and J by 3 bases, leaving 13 bases between them.

This clonotype has only a few counts. The chain employs TRBV30 and TRBJ2-3; tentative D call: TRBD1 (5 bases). The CDR3 runs 15 residues. Trimming pared 2 bases from V and 0 bases from J, leaving 12 bases between. Germline V CDR1 and CDR2: GTSNPN, SVGIG (reference sequence). The CDR3 coding sequence is TGTGCCTGGAGTCGGACACTCTTAAGCACAGATACGCAGTATTTT. Translation: CAWSRTLLSTDTQYF.

The chain links TRBV30 to TRBJ2-4; TRBD2 might be the D (5 bases). Germline CDR1 reads GTSNPN; CDR2 reads SVGIG (reference sequence). With 1 base removed from V and 6 bases from J, the gap between germline ends came to 7 bases. The CDR3 is 12 amino acids. This CDR3 is CAWSESGNIQYF. In DNA, the CDR3 is TGTGCCTGGAGTGAGAGCGGAAACATTCAGTACTTC.

This chain joins TRBV5-1 and TRBJ2-1; 10 bases are shared with TRBD2. Trimming at V came to 1 base and at J to 7 bases, leaving 5 bases not matched to a gene. Germline CDR1 is SGHRS and CDR2 is YFSETQ. The CDR3 consists of 15 residues. The CDR3 loop is CASSLMSSGSNEQFF. DNA of the CDR3: TGCGCCAGCAGCTTGATGTCTAGCGGGAGTAATGAGCAGTTCTTC.

The rearrangement uses TRBV29-1 and TRBJ2-2; D is ambiguous. Germline lookup yields CDR1 SQVTM and CDR2 ANQGSEA. This CDR3 has 12 amino acids. Trimming pared 6 bases from V and 1 base from J, leaving 6 bases between. The CDR3 DNA sequence: TGCAGCGTCCGAAAGAACACCGGGGAGCTGTTTTTT. This translates into CSVRKNTGELFF.

This clonotype came up many times. This chain connects TRBV5-1 to TRBJ2-3, with D possibly matching TRBD2 (5 bases). The V end lost 6 bases, the J end lost 3 bases, and 11 bases lay between the germline ends. Germline V gene sequence: CDR1 SGHRS, CDR2 YFSETQ. The CDR3 spans 13 residues. For the CDR3, the DNA is TGCGCCAGCACCTACACGGGGACAGATACGCAGTATTTT. Amino acid sequence: CASTYTGTDTQYF.

V usage is TRBV29-1 and J usage is TRBJ1-2; D remains ambiguous. Germline-derived CDR1 and CDR2 are SQVTM and ANQGSEA. V was pared by 7 bases and J by 5 bases, with 11 bases between. The CDR3 contains 11 residues. This CDR3 reads CSGRTGYGYTF. The CDR3, as DNA: TGCAGCGGACGGACGGGGTATGGCTACACCTTC.